This T cell receptor (beta chain) derives from a study of blood T cell repertoires in COVID-19. Sequencing used immunoSEQ multiplex PCR; TCRdb keeps in-frame clones, though not all of them. The data contain approximately 440,000 clones, 90% of them singletons. Participant-given clinical history determined each cohort assignment. This clone has only one observation. Trimming took off 3 bases at V and 4 bases at J, with 14 bases between the two ends. The CDR3 has 15 amino acids. Germline V gives CDR1 SGHDT, CDR2 YYEEEE. V is TRBV5-6 and J is TRBJ2-1; maybe TRBD2 (5 bases). The receptor's source is a man aged 18-30 years who had recovered from COVID-19. The sequencing input was PBMCs or T cells enriched from blood (not recorded which). The CDR3 spells CASSSRGSRYNEQFF. CDR3 DNA sequence: TGTGCCAGCAGCTCCCGGGGAAGCCGATACAATGAGCAGTTCTTC.